This T cell receptor (beta chain) was identified in a study of T cell repertoires in cytomegalovirus infection. On the study more broadly: Matching HLA type and CMV infection were both indicated by public TCR beta signatures.

Using its own MiXCR run on the reads, TCRdb lists one record per CDR3 protein. The sample records roughly 240,000 distinct CDR3 sequences, around 6.2% being singletons. The CDR3 covers 14 residues. CDR1 is MGHRA, CDR2 YSYEKL, per germline. Trimming shortened V by 1 base and J by 7 bases, and 14 bases separated the two germline ends. This clonotype was counted many times. Its antigen is still unknown. Findings and limits, study-wide: Carriage of CMV together with the relevant HLA was identifiable through cumulative public TCR beta family frequency. HLA-C-restricted TCR beta clonotypes specific for CMV led the ex vivo response.

The sequenced sample consisted of PBMCs. This rearrangement joins TRBV4-1 to TRBJ2-7, with D possibly called TRBD1 or TRBD2 (6 bases each). This clonotype originated in a human donor in good health (CMV status not recorded). Some clones in this sample may be carry-over from other donors' samples. This CDR3 is CASSQVPGAGEQYF. The CDR3 nucleotides are TGCGCCAGCAGCCAAGTACCGGGGGCGGGGGAGCAGTACTTC.